A selection of T cell receptor beta chains follows, all from one sample in a study of regulatory T cells in long-lasting Graves disease. Via MiXCR, TCRdb re-called the multiplex PCR reads, giving one row per CDR3 protein. Seen here are over 350,000 distinct CDR3 sequences, 14% observed once, and the top ten hold approximately 15%. These sequences were also reported in another study, on T cells in Graves' hyperthyroidism and ophthalmopathy.

The sample here was peripheral blood mononuclear cells (PBMCs), taken at new diagnosis, from a patient treated with antithyroid drugs. Receptors originate from a woman in her forties or fifties with Graves disease. Both conserved end residues are part of each CDR3. Where a row states a size, it is once, few, many or the class of an expanded clone; other rows omit it.

V gene	clone size	CDR3 protein
TRBV28	many	CASSTLLRTGSHEQYF
TRBV6-2/TRBV6-3	-	CASSPAVGVKNEQFF
TRBV19	few	CASSDRAKQKNEQFF
TRBV18	many	CASSPPYPGGQETQYF
TRBV9	few	CASSPGTTNLDEKLFF
TRBV5-1	few	CASMGGSPTDTQYF
TRBV19	few	CASSIVGTEETQYF
TRBV6-2/TRBV6-3	many	CASSLARGQHEKLFF
TRBV2	many	CASSDPGLAGGSSYEQYF
TRBV27	many	CASSPEDRGLNEQFF
TRBV19	few	CASMRSWTSGYEQYF
TRBV7-2	many	CASSAAPRVEDKETQYF
TRBV28	many	CASSLPPYEQYF
TRBV3-1	many	CASSHSDSEQFF
TRBV5-1	many	CASSFQRSSYEQYF
TRBV3-1	many	CASSQALGVGVSPLHF
TRBV25-1	-	CASSDPTGANGANVLTF
TRBV28	many	CASSLSGRAHEQYF
TRBV7-2	many	CASSLSLDRTSYGYTF
TRBV4-1	-	CASSQVPTASVAAFF
TRBV6-2/TRBV6-3	-	CASGQASSGNTIYF
TRBV30	many	CAWSKTNSHEQYF
TRBV12-3/TRBV12-4	many	CASSGQGPNYGYTF
TRBV14	-	CASSHSGLFGWDTIYF
TRBV5-1	few	CASSPGRVEQYF
TRBV5-1	many	CASRRERTDTQYF
TRBV9	few	CASSPLPSRNTEAFF
TRBV29-1	many	CSVEGDTRGGRGGYTF
TRBV7-2	-	CATAGLVIETQYF
TRBV5-5	-	CASSQGQGGIQPQHF
TRBV5-1	few	CASSFTDNTANEKLFF
TRBV7-8	many	CASSAPSGGLRQPQHF
TRBV24-1	many	CATSDLGLAGAPGELFF
TRBV9	few	CASSQGSEQFF
TRBV7-8	many	CASTRGTIYNEQFF